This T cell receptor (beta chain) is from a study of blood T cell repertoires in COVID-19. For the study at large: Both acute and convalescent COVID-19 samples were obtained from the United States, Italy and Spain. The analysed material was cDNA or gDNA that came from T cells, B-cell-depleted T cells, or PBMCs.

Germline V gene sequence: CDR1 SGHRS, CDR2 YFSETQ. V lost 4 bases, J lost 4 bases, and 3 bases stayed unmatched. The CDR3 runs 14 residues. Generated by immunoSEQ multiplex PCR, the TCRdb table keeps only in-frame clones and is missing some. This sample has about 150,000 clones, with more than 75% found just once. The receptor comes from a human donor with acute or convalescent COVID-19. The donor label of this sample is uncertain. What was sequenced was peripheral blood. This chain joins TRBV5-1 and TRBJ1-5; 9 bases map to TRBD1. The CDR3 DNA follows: TGCGCCAGCAGCCTGGGGACAGGGAATCAGCCCCAGCATTTT. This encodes CASSLGTGNQPQHF. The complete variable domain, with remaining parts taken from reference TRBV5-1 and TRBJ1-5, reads KAGVTQTPRYLIKTRGQQVTLSCSPISGHRSVSWYQQTPGQGLQFLFEYFSETQRNKGNFPGRFSGRQFSNSRSEMNVSTLELGDSALYLCASSLGTGNQPQHFGDGTRLSIL.